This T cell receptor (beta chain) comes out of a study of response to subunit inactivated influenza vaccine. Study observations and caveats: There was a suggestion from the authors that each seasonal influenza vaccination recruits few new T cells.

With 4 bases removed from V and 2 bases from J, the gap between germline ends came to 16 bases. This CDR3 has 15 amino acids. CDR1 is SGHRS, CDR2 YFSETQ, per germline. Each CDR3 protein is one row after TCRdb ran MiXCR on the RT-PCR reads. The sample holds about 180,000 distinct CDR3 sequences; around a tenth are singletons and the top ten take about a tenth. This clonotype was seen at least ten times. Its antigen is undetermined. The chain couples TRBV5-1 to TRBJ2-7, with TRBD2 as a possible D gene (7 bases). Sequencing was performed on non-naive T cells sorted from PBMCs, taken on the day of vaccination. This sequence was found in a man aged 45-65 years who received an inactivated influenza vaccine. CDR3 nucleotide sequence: TGCGCCAGCAGCAGAGGGGGGGAGCCAACCTACGAGCAGTACTTC. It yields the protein CASSRGGEPTYEQYF.